A selection of T cell receptor beta chains follows, all from one sample in a study of CD8 T cells in ankylosing spondylitis. One entry per CDR3 protein results from TCRdb running MiXCR on the 5' RACE reads. Of around 890,000 distinct CDR3 sequences listed, over 9.5% are singletons. Sequencing was carried out using blood, either unsorted or a sorted T cell fraction (not recorded which). All receptors come from a male donor with ankylosing spondylitis. Each CDR3 is given with its conserved first and last residue. D genes are given only for firm matches. Part of the rows lack a size; the others show once, few, many or a class for expanded clones.

>-|-|TRBJ2-1|TRBV7-6
TGTGCCAGCAGCTTAGAACAGTACTACAATGAGCAGTTCTTC
CASSLEQYYNEQFF
>many|TRBD1|TRBJ2-7|TRBV10-3
TGTGCCATCAGCTCCGGGACAGGGTCTGGGGAGCAGTACTTC
CAISSGTGSGEQYF
>few|TRBD1|TRBJ2-4|TRBV20-1
TGCAGTGCCAGGGGGCAAGCCAAAAACATTCAGTACTTC
CSARGQAKNIQYF
>-|-|TRBJ2-1|TRBV19
TGTGCCAGTAGCTTTCCCAGCCGGGAGCAGTTCTTC
CASSFPSREQFF
>many|TRBD1|TRBJ1-2|TRBV4-2
TGTGCCAGCAGCCAACCTAGGGGAGGACAGGGAGCTGGCTACACCTTC
CASSQPRGGQGAGYTF
>many|TRBD2|TRBJ2-1|TRBV20-1
TGCAGTGCTCGGGGACTACTTTTCAGTCCGGATGAGCAGTTCTTC
CSARGLLFSPDEQFF
>few|-|TRBJ1-6|TRBV7-2
TGTGCCAGCAGCTTCCAACGAAATTCACCCCTCCACTTT
CASSFQRNSPLHF
>-|-|TRBJ2-7|TRBV13
TGTGCCAGCAGCATCCGGGGCCCTGGGGAGCAGTACTTC
CASSIRGPGEQYF
>-|TRBD1|TRBJ2-7|TRBV6-1
TGTGCCAGCAGTGAACCGGGACAGGGATCCTACGAGCAGTACTTC
CASSEPGQGSYEQYF
>few|-|TRBJ1-4|TRBV20-1
TGCAGTGCTAGAGGTTCGTTTAATGAAAAACTGTTTTTT
CSARGSFNEKLFF
>-|-|TRBJ2-1|TRBV9
TGTGCCAGCGAACGGCGAGCGGGCTCCTACAATGAGCAGTTCTTC
CASERRAGSYNEQFF
>-|-|TRBJ2-7|TRBV7-8
TGTGCCAGCAGCTTGGAGCGGGCGCACTACGAGCAGTACTTC
CASSLERAHYEQYF
>-|-|TRBJ1-2|TRBV7-9
TGTGCCAGCAGCGTAACAGGAGGGGGATCCTATGGCTACACCTTC
CASSVTGGGSYGYTF
>-|TRBD2|TRBJ2-5|TRBV11-2
TGTGCCAGCAGCATGGGAGGGTTAGAGTGGGAGACCCAGTACTTC
CASSMGGLEWETQYF
>many|-|TRBJ2-5|TRBV20-1
TGCAGTGCTGGGGACGTGGAGACCCAGTACTTC
CSAGDVETQYF
>-|-|TRBJ2-1|TRBV5-1
TGCGCCTCCAGCGGAGAGGGGCTCAATGAGCAGTTCTTC
CASSGEGLNEQFF
>-|-|TRBJ2-1|TRBV30
TGTGCCTGGAGCGACCACTCATTTGGGGGCCCTTTCGATGAGCAGTTCTTC
CAWSDHSFGGPFDEQFF
>many|-|TRBJ2-3|TRBV20-1
TGCAGTGCTAGTCGGTCTGGGGCCTCTGGAGATACGCAGTATTTT
CSASRSGASGDTQYF
>few|-|TRBJ1-2|TRBV4-2
TGTGCCAGCAGCCCGAATCCCGCAGGAGGCTATGGCTACACCTTC
CASSPNPAGGYGYTF
>few|TRBD2|TRBJ2-2|TRBV5-1
TGCGCCAGCAGCTTGGCCTTCGGGGGGACGACTGGGGAGCTGTTTTTT
CASSLAFGGTTGELFF
>-|-|TRBJ2-1|TRBV7-2
TGTGCCAGCAGCCCGGAGTGGGATGAGAGTGACAATGAGCAGTTCTTC
CASSPEWDESDNEQFF
>few|-|TRBJ1-4|TRBV7-9
TGTGCCAGCAGCCCCCAGTGGGAAAAACTGTTTTTT
CASSPQWEKLFF
>few|-|TRBJ2-1|TRBV7-9
TGTGCCAGCAGCCCAACAGGGTTAGGTGAGCAGTTCTTC
CASSPTGLGEQFF
>many|-|TRBJ2-7|TRBV29-1
TGCAGCTTTAGGGGTGACACCGCGGGACAGTACTTC
CSFRGDTAGQYF
>many|-|TRBJ1-2|TRBV7-2
TGTGCCAGCAGCTTAGAGGCAGGACAGGGCTACACCTTC
CASSLEAGQGYTF
>few|-|TRBJ1-1|TRBV5-1
TGCGCCAGCGGGGAAGGGAACTCGGGGACTGAAGCTTTCTTT
CASGEGNSGTEAFF
>few|TRBD2|TRBJ2-5|TRBV9
TGTGCCAGCAGCCCTAGACTAGCGGGGGCCCAAGAGACCCAGTACTTC
CASSPRLAGAQETQYF
>few|-|TRBJ1-1|TRBV7-2
TGTGCCAGCAGCTTAGATCGCATTACGGCTGAAGCTTTCTTT
CASSLDRITAEAFF
>many|-|TRBJ1-1|TRBV29-1
TGCAGCGTTGCGGTTTACCGTGAAGCTTTCTTT
CSVAVYREAFF
>many|-|TRBJ2-1|TRBV12-3/TRBV12-4
TGTGCCAGCAGTTCTCAAGCATACGCCGATGAGCAGTTCTTC
CASSSQAYADEQFF
>-|-|TRBJ1-6|TRBV9
TGTGCCAGCAGCGTCATACCGAATTCACCCCTCCACTTT
CASSVIPNSPLHF
>many|TRBD1|TRBJ1-6|TRBV7-9
TGTGCCAGCAGCCCGCGGGGACAGGGAGATTCACCCCTCCACTTT
CASSPRGQGDSPLHF
>-|TRBD2|TRBJ2-3|TRBV20-1
TGCAGTGCCCGGGGGGTCCCAGATACGCAGTATTTT
CSARGVPDTQYF
>few|-|TRBJ2-2|TRBV20-1
TGCAGTGCTACCCTGACCGGGGAGCTGTTTTTT
CSATLTGELFF
>few|-|TRBJ2-6|TRBV25-1
TGTGCCAGCAGTGTCACCGCTGGGGCCAACGTCCTGACTTTC
CASSVTAGANVLTF
>many|-|TRBJ2-7|TRBV4-3
TGCGCCAGCAGCCAAGTCAGCGGCGCCTACGAGCAGTACTTC
CASSQVSGAYEQYF
>-|-|TRBJ2-7|TRBV5-1
TGCGCCAGCAGCTTGGGCGTCGGAGGGGCCTACGAGCAGTACTTC
CASSLGVGGAYEQYF
>-|-|TRBJ2-7|TRBV28
TGTGCCAGCAGGGTCGACAGCTACGAGCAGTACTTC
CASRVDSYEQYF
>few|TRBD2|TRBJ2-1|TRBV20-1
TGCAGTGCTAGTCCCGGGACTAACAATGAGCAGTTCTTC
CSASPGTNNEQFF
>few|TRBD1|TRBJ1-2|TRBV5-1
TGCGCCAGCAGCTTCTCCAGGGGGTCTGCTGGCTACACCTTC
CASSFSRGSAGYTF
>few|-|TRBJ2-7|TRBV6-5
TGTGCCAGCAGTTACTCTGGCGGGGTGCTGACCTACGAGCAGTACTTC
CASSYSGGVLTYEQYF
>few|TRBD2|TRBJ2-3|TRBV7-2
TGTGCCAGCAGCTCGAAGCGGGGCCCAGATACGCAGTATTTT
CASSSKRGPDTQYF
>-|-|TRBJ2-2|TRBV5-1
TGCGCCAGCAGCCTCCGGGCAGACAGCACCGGGGAGCTGTTTTTT
CASSLRADSTGELFF
>many|-|TRBJ1-1|TRBV5-6
TGTGCCAGCAGCTTGGACCAGGGGACGATGAACACTGAAGCTTTCTTT
CASSLDQGTMNTEAFF
>many|-|TRBJ2-7|TRBV20-1
TGCAGTGCTAGACCGTGGGAGCAGTACTTC
CSARPWEQYF
>few|-|TRBJ2-1|TRBV20-1
TGCAGTGCTAGTAGAGACACTTATCACAATGAGCAGTTCTTC
CSASRDTYHNEQFF
>many|-|TRBJ1-3|TRBV14
TGTGCCAGCGGACCGTCCTCTGGAAACACCATATATTTT
CASGPSSGNTIYF
>-|TRBD1|TRBJ2-5|TRBV27
TGTGCCAGCAGTACCCGACAGGGGGAAGAAAGGACCCAGTACTTC
CASSTRQGEERTQYF
>once|TRBD1|TRBJ1-6|TRBV20-1
TGCAGTGCTAGGGACTGGACAGGAGGTGATTCACCCCTCCACTTT
CSARDWTGGDSPLHF
>few|-|TRBJ1-1|TRBV6-1
TGTGCCAGCAGTGATTGGCGGGAAGCTTTCTTT
CASSDWREAFF